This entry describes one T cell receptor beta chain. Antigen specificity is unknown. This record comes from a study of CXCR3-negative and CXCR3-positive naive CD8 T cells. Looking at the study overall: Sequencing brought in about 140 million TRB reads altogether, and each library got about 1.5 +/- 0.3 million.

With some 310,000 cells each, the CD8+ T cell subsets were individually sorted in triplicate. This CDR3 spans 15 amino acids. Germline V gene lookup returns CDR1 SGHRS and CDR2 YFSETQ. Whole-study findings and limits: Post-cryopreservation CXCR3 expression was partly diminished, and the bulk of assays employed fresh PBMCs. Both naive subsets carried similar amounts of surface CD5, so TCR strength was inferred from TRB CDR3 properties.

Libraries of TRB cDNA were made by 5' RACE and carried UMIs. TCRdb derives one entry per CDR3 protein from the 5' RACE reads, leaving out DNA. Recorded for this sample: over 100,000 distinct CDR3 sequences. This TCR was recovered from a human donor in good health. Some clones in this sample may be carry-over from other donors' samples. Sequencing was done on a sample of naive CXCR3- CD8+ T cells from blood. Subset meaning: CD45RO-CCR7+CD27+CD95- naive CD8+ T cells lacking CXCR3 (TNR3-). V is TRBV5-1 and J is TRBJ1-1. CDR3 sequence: CASSYARGLHPEAFF.